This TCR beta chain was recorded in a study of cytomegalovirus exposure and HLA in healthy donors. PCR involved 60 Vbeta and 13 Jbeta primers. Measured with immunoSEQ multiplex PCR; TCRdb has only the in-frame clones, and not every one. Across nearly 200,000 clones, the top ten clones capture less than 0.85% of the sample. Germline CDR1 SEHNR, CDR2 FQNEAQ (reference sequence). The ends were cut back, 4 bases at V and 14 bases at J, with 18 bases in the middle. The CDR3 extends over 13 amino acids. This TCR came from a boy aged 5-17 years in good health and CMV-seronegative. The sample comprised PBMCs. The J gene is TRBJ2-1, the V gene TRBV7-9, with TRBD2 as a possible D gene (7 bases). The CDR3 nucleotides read TGTGCCAGCAGCTCGGGGGCGGGGGACAATAAGTTCTTC. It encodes CASSSGAGDNKFF.